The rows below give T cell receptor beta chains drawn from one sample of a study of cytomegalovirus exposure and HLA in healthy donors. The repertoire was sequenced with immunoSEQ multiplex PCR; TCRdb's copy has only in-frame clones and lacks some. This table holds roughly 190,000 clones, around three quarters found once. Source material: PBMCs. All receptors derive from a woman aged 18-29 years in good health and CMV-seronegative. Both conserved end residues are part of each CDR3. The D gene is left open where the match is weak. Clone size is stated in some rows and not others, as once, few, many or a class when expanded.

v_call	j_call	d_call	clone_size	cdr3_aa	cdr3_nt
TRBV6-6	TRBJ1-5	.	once	CASMAFGNQPQHF	TGTGCCAGCATGGCTTTTGGCAATCAGCCCCAGCATTTT
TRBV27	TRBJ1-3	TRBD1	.	CASRNTGQESSGNTIYF	TGTGCCAGCAGAAATACCGGACAGGAGAGCTCTGGAAACACCATATATTTT
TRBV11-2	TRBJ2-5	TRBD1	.	CASSLAPGQGAGGTQYF	TGTGCCAGCAGCTTGGCCCCGGGACAGGGGGCGGGTGGGACCCAGTACTTC
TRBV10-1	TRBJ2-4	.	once	CASSESGRTNIQYF	TGCGCCAGCAGTGAGTCAGGGAGGACGAACATTCAGTACTTC
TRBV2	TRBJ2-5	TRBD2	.	CASSEASGGIQETQYF	TGTGCCAGCAGTGAAGCCAGCGGGGGCATCCAAGAGACCCAGTACTTC
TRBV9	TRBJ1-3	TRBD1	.	CASSATTGAGNTIYF	TGTGCCAGCAGCGCCACGACAGGGGCTGGAAACACCATATATTTT
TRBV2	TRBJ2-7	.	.	CASSEAGALNEQYF	TGTGCCAGCAGTGAAGCGGGGGCCCTCAACGAGCAGTACTTC
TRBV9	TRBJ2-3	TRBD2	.	CASSPSGEASGGTDTQYF	TGTGCCAGCAGCCCGAGTGGGGAGGCCAGCGGGGGTACAGATACGCAGTATTTT
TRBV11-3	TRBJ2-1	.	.	CASSTDGSSYNEQFF	TGTGCCAGCAGCACCGACGGGAGCTCCTACAATGAGCAGTTCTTC
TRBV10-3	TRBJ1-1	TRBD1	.	CAIRDRGLSEAFF	TGTGCCATCAGGGACAGGGGGCTGAGTGAAGCTTTCTTT
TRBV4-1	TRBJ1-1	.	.	CASSQDQGRGGRDTEAFF	TGCGCCAGCAGCCAAGATCAGGGGAGGGGGGGTCGGGACACTGAAGCTTTCTTT
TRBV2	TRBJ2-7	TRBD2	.	CATGLARSYEQYF	TGTGCCACCGGACTAGCGCGTTCCTACGAGCAGTACTTC
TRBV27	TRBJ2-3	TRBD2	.	CASSMRGLITPVEGDTQYF	TGTGCCAGCAGTATGCGGGGACTAATAACCCCCGTTGAAGGAGATACGCAGTATTTT
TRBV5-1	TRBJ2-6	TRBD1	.	CTSSLGQGSGANVLTF	TGCACCAGCAGCTTGGGACAGGGTTCTGGGGCCAACGTCCTGACTTTC
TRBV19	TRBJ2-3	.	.	CASTHPRITDTQYF	TGTGCCAGTACCCACCCCAGGATCACAGATACGCAGTATTTT
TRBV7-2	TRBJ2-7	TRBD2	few	CASSYSSGDYEQYF	TGTGCCAGCAGCTATTCTAGCGGGGACTACGAGCAGTACTTC
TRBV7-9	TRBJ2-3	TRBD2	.	CSSSFKRGASPTTDTQYF	TGTTCCAGCAGCTTTAAGCGGGGGGCTTCCCCGACCACAGATACGCAGTATTTT
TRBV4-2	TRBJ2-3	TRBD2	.	CASGTAWREGTDTQYF	TGTGCCAGCGGAACCGCTTGGCGGGAGGGCACAGATACGCAGTATTTT
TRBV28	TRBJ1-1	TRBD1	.	CASSPGTGVIGTEAFF	TGTGCCAGCAGTCCCGGGACAGGGGTTATTGGAACTGAAGCTTTCTTT
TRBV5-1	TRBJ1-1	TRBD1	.	CASSAQGDTEAFF	TGCGCCAGCAGTGCCCAGGGGGACACTGAAGCTTTCTTT
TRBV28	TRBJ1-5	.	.	CATRRGNQPQHF	TGTGCCACCAGGAGGGGCAATCAGCCCCAGCATTTT
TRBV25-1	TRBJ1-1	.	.	CASSESAGAWTEAFF	TGTGCCAGCAGTGAATCCGCAGGGGCATGGACTGAAGCTTTCTTT
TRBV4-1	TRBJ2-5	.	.	CASSQDDQGETQYF	TGCGCCAGCAGCCAAGATGACCAGGGAGAGACCCAGTACTTC
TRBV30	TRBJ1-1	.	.	CAWIRENTEAFF	TGTGCCTGGATCAGGGAAAACACTGAAGCTTTCTTT
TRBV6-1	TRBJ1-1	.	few	CASLYSTEAFF	TGTGCCAGCCTCTATTCCACTGAAGCTTTCTTT
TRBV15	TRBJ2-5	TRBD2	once	CATSRDKRGWETQYF	TGTGCCACCAGCAGAGATAAGCGGGGATGGGAGACCCAGTACTTC
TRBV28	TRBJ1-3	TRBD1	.	CASSLSGQRPGNTIYF	TGTGCCAGCAGCCTATCGGGACAGCGACCTGGAAACACCATATATTTT
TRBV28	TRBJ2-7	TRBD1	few	CATRSSGTGSDEQYF	TGTGCCACCCGTTCCTCCGGGACAGGTTCGGACGAGCAGTACTTC
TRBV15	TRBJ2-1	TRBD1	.	CATSGEYRDSNNEQFF	TGTGCCACCAGCGGAGAGTACCGGGACAGCAACAATGAGCAGTTCTTC
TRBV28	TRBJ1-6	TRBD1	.	CASVRGRQGTGPLHF	TGTGCCAGCGTACGCGGGCGACAGGGGACGGGACCCCTCCACTTT
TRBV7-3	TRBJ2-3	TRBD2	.	CASSQSSGSTDTQYF	TGTGCCAGCAGCCAAAGTAGCGGGAGCACAGATACGCAGTATTTT